Reported below is one T cell receptor (beta chain). Produced via immunoSEQ multiplex PCR; TCRdb's table is partial and in-frame only. The sample holds approximately 300,000 clones, 85% to 95% seen once. This sample is part of a study of blood T cell repertoires in COVID-19. Study as a whole: The analysed material was cDNA or gDNA that came from T cells, B-cell-depleted T cells, or PBMCs.

Sequencing was done on a sample of PBMCs or T cells enriched from blood (not recorded which). This sequence originates from a woman aged 25-40 years who had been exposed to COVID-19.

The CDR3 spells CASSQDGGGGGYTF. The CDR3 DNA reads as TGCGCCAGCAGCCAGGACGGAGGAGGGGGCGGCTACACCTTC. The chain carries TRBV5-1 and TRBJ1-2; 7 positions agree with TRBD1. Germline V gives CDR1 SGHRS, CDR2 YFSETQ. V was pared by 4 bases and J by 8 bases, with 11 bases of the junction left unmatched. The length of the CDR3 is 14 residues. Using reference TRBV5-1 and TRBJ1-2 for the parts outside the CDR3, the full variable domain is KAGVTQTPRYLIKTRGQQVTLSCSPISGHRSVSWYQQTPGQGLQFLFEYFSETQRNKGNFPGRFSGRQFSNSRSEMNVSTLELGDSALYLCASSQDGGGGGYTFGSGTRLTVV.